The 10 T cell receptor beta chains below come from one sample, sequenced in a study of shared clonotypes between healthy human individuals. Sequencing used immunoSEQ multiplex PCR; TCRdb keeps in-frame clones, though not all of them. Of some 2.4 million clones in the sample, over 85% were seen once. Sequencing used naive CD4+ T cells from PBMCs. Sample subset: CD45RA+ positively selected. Receptors originate from a man aged 18 to 30 in good health. Some clones in this sample may be carry-over from other donors' samples.

The V gene is TRBV9, the J gene TRBJ1-3, with D perhaps TRBD1 (5 bases). V was cut by 4 bases and J by 3 bases, with 20 bases left in between. This CDR3 has 17 residues. Germline V lookup: CDR1 SGDLS, CDR2 YYNGEE. CDR3: CASSPHTRGDYGNTIYF. CDR3 bases: TGTGCCAGCAGCCCCCATACTCGGGGGGACTATGGAAACACCATATATTTT. Full variable domain (rest looked up from reference TRBV9 and TRBJ1-3): DSGVTQTPKHLITATGQRVTLRCSPRSGDLSVYWYQQSLDQGLQFLIQYYNGEERAKGNILERFSAQQFPDLHSELNLSSLELGDSALYFCASSPHTRGDYGNTIYFGEGSWLTVV.

This clone was seen only once. The chain combines TRBV5-1 with TRBJ2-1; 12 positions match TRBD2. Germline-derived CDR1 and CDR2 are SGHRS and YFSETQ. The CDR3 has 16 residues. With 6 bases clipped from V and 6 bases from J, the junction kept 10 bases outside the gene matches. CDR3 in DNA: TGCGCCAGCACCTATGAGGGACTAGCGGGTGCCAATGAGCAGTTCTTC. Residues: CASTYEGLAGANEQFF. The variable domain in full, with the rest retrieved from reference TRBV5-1 and TRBJ2-1, is KAGVTQTPRYLIKTRGQQVTLSCSPISGHRSVSWYQQTPGQGLQFLFEYFSETQRNKGNFPGRFSGRQFSNSRSEMNVSTLELGDSALYLCASTYEGLAGANEQFFGPGTRLTVL.

The chain recombines TRBV2 with TRBJ2-5, with 11 bases aligning to TRBD2. With 6 bases clipped from V and 2 bases from J, the junction kept 5 bases outside the gene matches. Germline V lookup: CDR1 SNHLY, CDR2 FYNNEI. This CDR3 region has 15 residues. CDR3 protein: CASSLTSGVQETQYF. The CDR3 nucleotides are TGTGCCAGCAGCCTGACTAGCGGGGTACAAGAGACCCAGTACTTC.

The rearrangement joins TRBV4-1 to TRBJ1-3; no clear D gene. The CDR3 is 16 residues long. The V gene lost 1 base and the J gene lost 2 bases, with 12 bases spanning the gap. CDR1 is MGHRA, CDR2 YSYEKL, per germline. The DNA for the CDR3 is TGCGCCAGCAGCCAAGGTAGGCTCGGTGCTGGAAACACCATATATTTT. It is translated as CASSQGRLGAGNTIYF.

This sequence joins TRBV9 and TRBJ1-2; D gene unclear. Germline loops: CDR1 SGDLS, CDR2 YYNGEE. CDR3 length: 15 residues. Trimming shortened V by 0 bases and J by 8 bases, and 17 bases separated the two germline ends. In DNA form, the CDR3 reads TGTGCCAGCAGCGTAGCGGCAGGTTGGGGTAAAGGCTACACCTTC. It yields the protein CASSVAAGWGKGYTF. The full variable domain, completed using reference TRBV9 and TRBJ1-2, is DSGVTQTPKHLITATGQRVTLRCSPRSGDLSVYWYQQSLDQGLQFLIQYYNGEERAKGNILERFSAQQFPDLHSELNLSSLELGDSALYFCASSVAAGWGKGYTFGSGTRLTVV.

This clone was detected once. The V call is TRBV30, the J call TRBJ1-1; D may be TRBD1 (5 bases). This CDR3 contains 11 residues. V was cut by 3 bases and J by 11 bases, with 13 bases left in between. The germline V gene has CDR1 GTSNPN and CDR2 SVGIG (reference sequence). The CDR3 nucleotides are TGTGCCTGGAGCGTGGGGGGTAGCGCTTTCTTT. It codes for CAWSVGGSAFF.

The chain is built from TRBV6-5 and TRBJ2-7, with D perhaps TRBD2 (6 bases). Germline CDR1 and CDR2: MNHEY and SVGAGI. The CDR3 runs to 14 residues. Trimming removed 5 bases from V and 7 bases from J, with 18 bases in between. The DNA of the CDR3 is TGTGCCAGCAGTCCTTGGAGTAGGGGAGGTGAGCAGTACTTC. Residues: CASSPWSRGGEQYF.

In regard to this clone: Other nucleotide sequences from this sample produce the same CDR3. The chain carries TRBV9 and TRBJ2-7, with TRBD1 identical over 8 bases. Germline V gene sequence: CDR1 SGDLS, CDR2 YYNGEE. The CDR3 has 15 residues. Trimming removed 0 bases from V and 3 bases from J; junction bases left unmatched: 5. CDR3 residues: CASSVGGTGSYEQYF. CDR3 nucleotides: TGTGCCAGCAGCGTAGGTGGGACAGGCAGCTACGAGCAGTACTTC. Combining the CDR3 with reference TRBV9 and TRBJ2-7 gives the whole variable domain DSGVTQTPKHLITATGQRVTLRCSPRSGDLSVYWYQQSLDQGLQFLIQYYNGEERAKGNILERFSAQQFPDLHSELNLSSLELGDSALYFCASSVGGTGSYEQYFGPGTRLTVT.

The J gene is TRBJ2-7, the V gene TRBV21-1; no check of the table's D call, TRBD2, against the DNA was made. TRBV21-1 constitutes a pseudogene. The CDR3 length is 17 residues. The CDR3: CASSKKGIPGWSYEQYF. CDR3 in DNA: TGTGCCAGCAGCAAAAAAGGTATACCGGGATGGTCCTACGAGCAGTACTTC.

The V and J genes are TRBV9 and TRBJ1-2; D remains unclear. CDR3 length equals 15 residues. V was trimmed by 0 bases and J by 0 bases, leaving 9 bases between them. Germline V gives CDR1 SGDLS, CDR2 YYNGEE. In DNA, the CDR3 is TGTGCCAGCAGCGTAGAAGGGCTATCTAACTATGGCTACACCTTC. It is translated as CASSVEGLSNYGYTF.